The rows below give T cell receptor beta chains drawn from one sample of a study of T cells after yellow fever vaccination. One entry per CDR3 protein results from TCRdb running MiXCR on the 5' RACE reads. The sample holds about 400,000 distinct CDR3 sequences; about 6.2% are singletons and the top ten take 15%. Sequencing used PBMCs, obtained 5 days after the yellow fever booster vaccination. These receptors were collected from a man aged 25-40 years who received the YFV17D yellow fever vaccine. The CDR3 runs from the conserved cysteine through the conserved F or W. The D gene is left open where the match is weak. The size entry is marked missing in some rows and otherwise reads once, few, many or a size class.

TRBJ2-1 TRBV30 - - CAWNEDRSYNEQFF TGTGCCTGGAATGAGGACAGATCCTACAATGAGCAGTTCTTC
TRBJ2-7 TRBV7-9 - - CASSLGIAVPTYEQYF TGTGCCAGCAGCTTAGGGATAGCGGTGCCTACCTACGAGCAGTACTTC
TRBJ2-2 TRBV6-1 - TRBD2 CASSSGLAGGGELFF TGTGCCAGCAGCTCGGGACTAGCGGGAGGTGGGGAGCTGTTTTTT
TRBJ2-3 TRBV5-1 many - CASSLNIQTDTQYF TGCGCCAGCAGCTTGAACATCCAGACAGATACGCAGTATTTT
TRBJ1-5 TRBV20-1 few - CSARTVNQPQHF TGCAGTGCTAGGACGGTCAATCAGCCCCAGCATTTT
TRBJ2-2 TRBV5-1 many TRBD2 CASSFLTSANTGELFF TGCGCCAGCAGCTTTCTGACTAGCGCGAACACCGGGGAGCTGTTTTTT
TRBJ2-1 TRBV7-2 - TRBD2 CASIQAGGPYEQFF TGTGCCAGCATCCAAGCGGGAGGGCCCTATGAGCAGTTCTTC
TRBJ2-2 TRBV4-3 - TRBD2 CASGLSHSGMTTGELFF TGCGCCAGCGGCCTCTCCCATAGCGGGATGACCACCGGGGAGCTGTTTTTT
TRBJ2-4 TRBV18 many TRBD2 CASSPVRSGIGRAKNIQYF TGTGCCAGCTCACCAGTCCGTAGCGGGATTGGGAGGGCCAAAAACATTCAGTACTTC
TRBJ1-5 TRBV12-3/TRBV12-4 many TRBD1 CASSGQGYQPQHF TGTGCCAGCAGTGGACAGGGTTATCAGCCCCAGCATTTT
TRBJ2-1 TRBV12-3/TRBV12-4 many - CASSPAGYEQFF TGTGCCAGCAGTCCTGCTGGCTATGAGCAGTTCTTC
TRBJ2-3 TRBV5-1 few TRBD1 CASSDIGTGADTQYF TGCGCCAGCAGCGACATCGGGACAGGGGCAGATACGCAGTATTTT
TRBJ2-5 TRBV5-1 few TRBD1 CASSDSDRGRETQYF TGCGCCAGCAGCGACTCCGACAGGGGGCGGGAGACCCAGTACTTC
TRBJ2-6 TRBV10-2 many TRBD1 CASRDRAGANVLTF TGCGCCAGCAGAGACAGGGCCGGGGCCAACGTCCTGACTTTC
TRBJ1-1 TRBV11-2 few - CASSNGVAEAFF TGTGCCAGCAGCAACGGGGTGGCCGAAGCTTTCTTT
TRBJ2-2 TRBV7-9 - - CASSFRPENTGELFF TGTGCCAGCAGCTTCCGGCCGGAGAACACCGGGGAGCTGTTTTTT
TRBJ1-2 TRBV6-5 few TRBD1 CASSDRGGYTF TGTGCCAGCAGTGACAGGGGTGGCTACACCTTC
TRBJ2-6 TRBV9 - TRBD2 CASSLPWGSGNSGANVLTF TGTGCCAGCTCTCTGCCTTGGGGTAGCGGGAACTCTGGGGCCAACGTCCTGACTTTC
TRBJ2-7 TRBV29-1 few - CSVGPTGAYEQYF TGCAGCGTTGGACCGACAGGAGCCTACGAGCAGTACTTC
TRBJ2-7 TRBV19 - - CASSIGDVYEQYF TGTGCCAGTAGTATCGGGGACGTGTACGAGCAGTACTTC
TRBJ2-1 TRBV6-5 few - CASSSVGNEQFF TGTGCCAGCAGTTCCGTCGGGAATGAGCAGTTCTTC
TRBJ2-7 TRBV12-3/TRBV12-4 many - CASTRADTYEQYF TGTGCCAGCACCCGAGCGGATACCTACGAGCAGTACTTC
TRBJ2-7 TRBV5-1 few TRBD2 CASRLAETYEQYF TGCGCCAGCAGACTAGCGGAAACCTACGAGCAGTACTTC
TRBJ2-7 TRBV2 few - CASSEAWGPNTYEQYF TGTGCCAGCAGTGAAGCTTGGGGACCCAACACCTACGAGCAGTACTTC
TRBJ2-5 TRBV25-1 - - CASSESGKGLVETQYF TGTGCCAGCAGTGAATCAGGGAAGGGGTTAGTAGAGACCCAGTACTTC
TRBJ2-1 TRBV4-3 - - CASSQSPSANEQFF TGCGCCAGCAGCCAAAGTCCTAGCGCCAATGAGCAGTTCTTC
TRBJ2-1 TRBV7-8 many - CASSFDRRLGSEQFF TGTGCCAGCAGCTTCGACCGCCGACTAGGAAGTGAGCAGTTCTTC
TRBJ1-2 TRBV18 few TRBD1 CASSPGTGLHYGYTF TGTGCCAGCTCACCAGGGACAGGCTTACACTATGGCTACACCTTC
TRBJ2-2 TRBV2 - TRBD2 CASRGGLAGTGELFF TGTGCCAGCAGGGGAGGACTAGCTGGGACCGGGGAGCTGTTTTTT
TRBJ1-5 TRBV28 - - CASSLWGWGGEQPQHF TGTGCCAGCAGTTTATGGGGTTGGGGGGGTGAGCAGCCCCAGCATTTT
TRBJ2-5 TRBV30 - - CAWSWVPPETQYF TGTGCCTGGAGCTGGGTCCCTCCAGAGACCCAGTACTTC
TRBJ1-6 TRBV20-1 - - CSALSSDSHYNSPLHF TGCAGTGCTCTGAGTTCGGACAGCCACTATAATTCACCCCTCCACTTT